This T cell receptor (beta chain) was found in a study of T cells after yellow fever vaccination. Study overall: SMART-Seq v4 Ultra Low Input prepared libraries from low-cell fractions. Study outcomes and limitations: Contamination by abundant bulk-population clonotypes could be present in FACS-sorted repertoires. The booster response re-showed most primary clones: around 96% CD4, 88% CD8.

About this clonotype itself: Antigen unknown.

Making TCR cDNA involved 5'RACE template switching, which added UMIs and a universal primer site. TCRdb fed the 5' RACE reads into MiXCR, producing one record per CDR3 protein. The data show about 260,000 distinct CDR3 sequences, with about an eighth seen just once and 0.4% to 0.55% held by the top ten. The CDR3 loop spans 15 amino acids. Germline V gene data show CDR1 as SGHTA and CDR2 as FQGNSA. V lost 6 bases, J lost 7 bases, and 21 bases lay in between. The V call is TRBV7-2, the J call TRBJ2-5; either TRBD1 or TRBD2 may supply D (5 bases each). Sequencing was performed on CD4+ T cells sorted from PBMCs, taken 45 days after the yellow fever booster vaccination. The clonotype comes from a man aged 25-45 years who received the YFV17D yellow fever vaccine. For the CDR3, the DNA is TGTGCCAGCAGGCCCACGGGGCTCCGACTTGTGACCCAGTACTTC. It yields the protein CASRPTGLRLVTQYF.